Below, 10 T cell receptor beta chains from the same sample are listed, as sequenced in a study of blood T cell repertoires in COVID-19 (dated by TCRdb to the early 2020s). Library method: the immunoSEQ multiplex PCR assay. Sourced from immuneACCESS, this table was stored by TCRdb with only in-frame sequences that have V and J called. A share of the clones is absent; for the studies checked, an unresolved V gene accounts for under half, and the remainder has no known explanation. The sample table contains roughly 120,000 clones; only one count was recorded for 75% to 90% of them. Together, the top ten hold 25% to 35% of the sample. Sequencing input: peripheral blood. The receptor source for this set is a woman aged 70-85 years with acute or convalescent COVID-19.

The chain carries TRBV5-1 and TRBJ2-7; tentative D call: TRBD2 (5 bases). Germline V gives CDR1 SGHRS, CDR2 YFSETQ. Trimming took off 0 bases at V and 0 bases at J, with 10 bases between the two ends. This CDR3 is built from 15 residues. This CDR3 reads CASSLASGSSYEQYF. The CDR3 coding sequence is TGCGCCAGCAGCTTGGCGTCTGGGAGCTCCTACGAGCAGTACTTC.

The CDR3 DNA follows: TGTGCTAGTGGTTTGGGAGGGACTCTCGGGCGAACCGGGGAGCTGTTTTTT. Residues: CASGLGGTLGRTGELFF. The chain joins TRBV12-5 to TRBJ2-2, with D possibly TRBD2 on 6 matching bases. The ends were cut back, 1 base at V and 5 bases at J, with 17 bases in the middle. Per germline, CDR1 LGHNT and CDR2 FRNRAP. The CDR3 runs 17 residues.

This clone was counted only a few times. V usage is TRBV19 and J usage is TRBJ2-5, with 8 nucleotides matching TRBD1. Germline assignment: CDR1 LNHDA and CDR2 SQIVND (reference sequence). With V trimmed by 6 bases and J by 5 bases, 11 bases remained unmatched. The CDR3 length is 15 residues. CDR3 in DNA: TGTGCCAGTAGCTCCCGGACAGGGTCGGGCGAGACCCAGTACTTC. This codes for CASSSRTGSGETQYF. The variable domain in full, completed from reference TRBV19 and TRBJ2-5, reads DGGITQSPKYLFRKEGQNVTLSCEQNLNHDAMYWYRQDPGQGLRLIYYSQIVNDFQKGDIAEGYSVSREKKESFPLTVTSAQKNPTAFYLCASSSRTGSGETQYFGPGTRLLVL.

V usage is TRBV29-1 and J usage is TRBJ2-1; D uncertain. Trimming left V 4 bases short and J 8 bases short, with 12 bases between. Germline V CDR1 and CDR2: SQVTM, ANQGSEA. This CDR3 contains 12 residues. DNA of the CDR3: TGCAGCGTTGTCACACCTGCCGATGAGCAGTTCTTC. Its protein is CSVVTPADEQFF.

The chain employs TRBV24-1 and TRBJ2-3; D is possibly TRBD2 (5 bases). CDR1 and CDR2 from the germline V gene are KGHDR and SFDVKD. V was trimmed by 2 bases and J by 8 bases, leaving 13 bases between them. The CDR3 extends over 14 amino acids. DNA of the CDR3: TGTGCCACCAGTGATTCCCCCGGGGTGCGTACGCAGTATTTT. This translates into CATSDSPGVRTQYF.

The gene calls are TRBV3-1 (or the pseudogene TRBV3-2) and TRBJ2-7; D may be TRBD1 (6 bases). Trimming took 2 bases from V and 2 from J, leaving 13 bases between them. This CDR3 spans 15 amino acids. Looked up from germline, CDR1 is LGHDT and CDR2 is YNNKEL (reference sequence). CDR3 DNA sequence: TGTGCCAGCAGCCAATACGGACAGTCTGCCTACGAGCAGTACTTC. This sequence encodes CASSQYGQSAYEQYF.

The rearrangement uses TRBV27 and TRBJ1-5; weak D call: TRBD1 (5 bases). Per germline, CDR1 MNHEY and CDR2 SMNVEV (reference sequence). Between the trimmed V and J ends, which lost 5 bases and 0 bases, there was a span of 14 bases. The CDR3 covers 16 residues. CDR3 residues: CASSELGGHSNQPQHF. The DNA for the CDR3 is TGTGCCAGCAGTGAATTGGGGGGTCATAGCAATCAGCCCCAGCATTTT.

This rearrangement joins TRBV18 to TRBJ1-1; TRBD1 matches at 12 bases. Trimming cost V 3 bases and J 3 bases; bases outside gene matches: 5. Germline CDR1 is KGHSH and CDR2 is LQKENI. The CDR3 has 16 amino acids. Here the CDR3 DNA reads TGTGCCAGCTCACCCCGGGACAGGGGGCAGGACACTGAAGCTTTCTTT. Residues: CASSPRDRGQDTEAFF.

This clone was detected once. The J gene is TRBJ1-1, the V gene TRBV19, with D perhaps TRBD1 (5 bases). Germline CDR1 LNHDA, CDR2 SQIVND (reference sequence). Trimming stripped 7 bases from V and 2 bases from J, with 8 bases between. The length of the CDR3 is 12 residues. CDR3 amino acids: CASTQGNTEAFF. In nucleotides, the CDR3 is TGTGCCAGTACGCAGGGCAACACTGAAGCTTTCTTT.

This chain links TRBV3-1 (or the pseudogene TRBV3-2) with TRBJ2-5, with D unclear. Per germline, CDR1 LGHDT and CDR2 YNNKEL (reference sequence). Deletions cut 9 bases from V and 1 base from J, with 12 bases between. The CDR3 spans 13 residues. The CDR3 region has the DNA TGTGCCAGTGACACTTACCCCCAAGAGACCCAGTACTTC. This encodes CASDTYPQETQYF.